The next 29 T cell receptor beta chains were all read from a single sample in a study of T cell changes during pregnancy in multiple sclerosis. The repertoire was sequenced with immunoSEQ multiplex PCR; TCRdb's copy has only in-frame clones and lacks some. The table includes more than 55,000 clones, 70% to 90% detected once. The sequencing here drew on peripheral blood, taken after pregnancy. All receptors come from a female donor with multiple sclerosis, enrolled in a pregnancy study.

This sequence joins TRBV18 and TRBJ1-2, with 7 bases that match TRBD1. CDR3 length: 13 residues. The V gene's germline CDR1 is KGHSH and CDR2 LQKENI. V trimming: 4 bases; J trimming: 3 bases; junction bases outside the gene matches: 2. This CDR3 is CASSRGTDYGYTF. The CDR3 region has the DNA TGTGCCAGCTCACGGGGGACAGACTATGGCTACACCTTC.

The chain joins TRBV19 to TRBJ1-2; D might be TRBD1 (5 bases). Germline CDR1 and CDR2: LNHDA and SQIVND (reference sequence). There are 14 residues in the CDR3. V lost 10 bases and J 8 bases, leaving 23 bases between the germline ends. The CDR3 DNA reads as TGTGCCACCCATCATGGGGGGTCGTTGCAGGGCTACACCTTC. This sequence encodes CATHHGGSLQGYTF.

The chain is built from TRBV2 and TRBJ1-2; D gene unclear. This CDR3 spans 15 amino acids. Germline-derived CDR1 and CDR2 are SNHLY and FYNNEI. The V gene lost 3 bases and the J gene lost 1 base, with 12 bases spanning the gap. CDR3 nucleotide sequence: TGTGCCAGCAGTGAGACATTGACCCTTAACTATGGCTACACCTTC. Amino acids: CASSETLTLNYGYTF.

The genes are TRBV7-9 and TRBJ1-1; D is perhaps TRBD1 (5 bases). Germline-derived CDR1 and CDR2 are SEHNR and FQNEAQ (reference sequence). The CDR3 length is 13 residues. Trimming took 5 bases from V and 7 from J, leaving 14 bases between them. CDR3 DNA sequence: TGTGCCAGCAGCCGGGACTGGGGAATTGAAGCTTTCTTT. It translates to CASSRDWGIEAFF.

V and J are TRBV7-2 and TRBJ2-7, with 10 bases fitting TRBD1. After removal of 4 bases from V and 3 bases from J, the junction contained 12 bases not matched to a gene. The CDR3 extends over 17 amino acids. Germline V gene sequence: CDR1 SGHTA, CDR2 FQGNSA. The CDR3 bases are TGTGCCAGCAGCTCTTCCCATGGGGACAGGGGACACTACGAGCAGTACTTC. It codes for CASSSSHGDRGHYEQYF.

The chain uses TRBV4-3 and TRBJ2-1; 8 bases agree with TRBD2. This CDR3 is 16 amino acids long. The ends lost 1 base at V and 7 bases at J; junction bases unmatched: 9. Germline assignment: CDR1 LGHNA and CDR2 YSLEER. The CDR3 protein is CASSQVGGGPENEQFF. DNA for the CDR3: TGCGCCAGCAGCCAAGTAGGCGGGGGGCCGGAAAATGAGCAGTTCTTC.

This clone appeared a single time. V and J are TRBV9 and TRBJ2-3, with a tentative D call TRBD2 (5 bases). The V end was cut by 3 bases, the J end by 5 bases, with 16 bases between. CDR3 length: 15 residues. The germline CDR1 and CDR2 sequences are SGDLS and YYNGEE. The CDR3 bases are TGTGCCAGCAGCGAGAGGGCCGTAACTGGAGATACGCAGTATTTT. Its protein product is CASSERAVTGDTQYF.

V and J are TRBV5-1 and TRBJ1-1; possibly TRBD1 for D (6 bases). The germline V and J ends were trimmed by 4 bases and 0 bases, with 16 bases remaining between them. The CDR3 runs 16 residues. The V gene's germline CDR1 is SGHRS and CDR2 YFSETQ. For the CDR3, the DNA is TGCGCCAGCAGCATGGCTTTGAGGACAGTGAACACTGAAGCTTTCTTT. It encodes CASSMALRTVNTEAFF.

By share, this clone counts as medium-sized. The CDR3 bases are TGTGCCAGCAGTCTGAGCGGCGAGCAGTACTTC. It encodes CASSLSGEQYF. The chain carries TRBV6-1 and TRBJ2-7, with TRBD2 as a possible D gene (5 bases). This CDR3 has 11 residues. V was pared by 5 bases and J by 6 bases, with 8 bases between. The germline V gene encodes CDR1 MNHNS and CDR2 SASEGT.

The CDR3 protein is CAWSLLGGYGYTF. The CDR3 bases are TGTGCCTGGAGCCTCCTAGGGGGATATGGCTACACCTTC. J is TRBJ1-2 and V is TRBV30; D is perhaps TRBD1 (6 bases). The germline V gene has CDR1 GTSNPN and CDR2 SVGIG (reference sequence). This CDR3 contains 13 residues. V lost 3 bases and J 5 bases, leaving 13 bases between the germline ends.

The table lists this clone with a count of one. Other DNA sequences from this sample encode an identical CDR3 as well. The genes are TRBV9 and TRBJ2-5; the match to TRBD2 covers 16 bases. CDR3 length equals 16 residues. V gave up 5 bases and J gave up 5 bases; unmatched junction bases: 6. Per the germline V gene, CDR1 is SGDLS and CDR2 is YYNGEE. The CDR3 nucleotides read TGTGCCAGCAGTGAGGGGACTAGCGGGGGGGCTGAGACCCAGTACTTC. It specifies CASSEGTSGGAETQYF.

V gene TRBV5-1 combines with J gene TRBJ2-3; D is uncertain. The CDR3 sequence is 15 residues long. V lost 2 bases to trimming and J lost 1 base, with 11 bases between them. The V gene's germline CDR1 is SGHRS and CDR2 YFSETQ. The CDR3 DNA reads as TGCGCCAGCAGCTTAGAGAACCCTCGCACAGATACGCAGTATTTT. This translates into CASSLENPRTDTQYF.

The rearrangement joins TRBV13 to TRBJ1-2; TRBD1 might be the D (6 bases). In germline, CDR1 is PRHDT, CDR2 FYEKMQ (reference sequence). This CDR3 comprises 15 residues. V lost 5 bases and J 8 bases, leaving 21 bases between the germline ends. CDR3 nucleotides: TGTGCCAGCAGCCTTGGCCGGGGGGCCCAGAGGGGCTACACCTTC. This encodes CASSLGRGAQRGYTF.

This rearrangement joins TRBV2 to TRBJ1-5; D is possibly TRBD1 (6 bases). The CDR3 covers 14 residues. Germline-derived CDR1 and CDR2 are SNHLY and FYNNEI. V was cut by 3 bases and J by 9 bases, with 15 bases left in between. The CDR3 DNA reads as TGTGCCAGCAGTGAGGAGGGGGGGGGATTGCCCCAGCATTTT. As protein: CASSEEGGGLPQHF.

The rearrangement joins TRBV19 to TRBJ1-2, with D possibly being TRBD1 (6 bases). This CDR3 comprises 14 residues. Trimming took 5 bases from V and 3 from J, leaving 13 bases between them. The germline CDR1 and CDR2 sequences are LNHDA and SQIVND (reference sequence). CDR3 coding DNA: TGTGCCAGTAGTCCCGTAGGGGGGGACTATGGCTACACCTTC. The encoded protein is CASSPVGGDYGYTF.

This clone was seen more than once but under ten times. The genes are TRBV9 and TRBJ1-2, with 9 positions matching TRBD1. This CDR3 region has 14 residues. Germline V gives CDR1 SGDLS, CDR2 YYNGEE. V lost 6 bases to trimming and J lost 4 bases; unmatched junction nucleotides: 7. The CDR3 bases are TGTGCCAGCACCCGGACAGGGGCCCCCTATGGCTACACCTTC. It is translated as CASTRTGAPYGYTF.

The rearrangement uses TRBV29-1 and TRBJ2-1; D is perhaps TRBD2 (6 bases). The CDR3 contains 13 residues. Germline V gene data show CDR1 as SQVTM and CDR2 as ANQGSEA. Trimming stripped 4 bases from V and 7 bases from J, with 14 bases between. CDR3 coding DNA: TGCAGCGTTGCCAGGTGGAGGGGAAATGAGCAGTTCTTC. Its protein is CSVARWRGNEQFF.

This clone appeared a single time. This chain connects TRBV2 to TRBJ1-1; D might be TRBD1 (6 bases). V gave up 3 bases and J gave up 0 bases, with 8 bases separating them. The germline V gene encodes CDR1 SNHLY and CDR2 FYNNEI. This CDR3 is built from 14 residues. The CDR3 reads CASSEQGMNTEAFF. In DNA, the CDR3 is TGTGCCAGCAGTGAGCAGGGGATGAACACTGAAGCTTTCTTT.

J is TRBJ2-3 and V is TRBV18, with TRBD2 matching 8 bases. This CDR3 contains 17 residues. J was trimmed by 0 bases and V by 3 bases; bases with no gene match: 8. CDR1 is KGHSH, CDR2 LQKENI, per germline. The CDR3 loop reads CASSPRGAGASTDTQYF. DNA of the CDR3: TGTGCCAGCTCACCGCGGGGAGCGGGGGCTAGCACAGATACGCAGTATTTT.

This chain joins TRBV9 and TRBJ1-3; D might be TRBD1 (6 bases). V lost 2 bases and J 2 bases, leaving 11 bases between the germline ends. The CDR3 covers 15 residues. From germline, CDR1 is SGDLS and CDR2 YYNGEE. In DNA form, the CDR3 reads TGTGCCAGCAGCGTTGGGGGCGCCGCTGGAAACACCATATATTTT. It codes for CASSVGGAAGNTIYF.

V is TRBV4-1 and J is TRBJ1-1, with 7 bases lining up with TRBD1. Germline trimming cut 3 bases from V and 6 bases from J; bases unmatched to any gene: 7. Germline V gene sequence: CDR1 MGHRA, CDR2 YSYEKL. The CDR3 totals 14 residues. The CDR3 protein is CASSQADRSAEAFF. The DNA for the CDR3 is TGCGCCAGCAGCCAGGCGGACAGGTCTGCTGAAGCTTTCTTT.

The chain joins TRBV5-8 to TRBJ1-6; TRBD1 is a possible D gene (5 bases). There are 13 residues in the CDR3. Between the trimmed V and J ends, which lost 0 bases and 9 bases, there was a span of 7 bases. Germline assignment: CDR1 SGHTS and CDR2 YDEGEE. DNA of the CDR3: TGTGCCAGCAGCTTGGTGGGGGGTTCACCCCTCCACTTT. This gives the protein CASSLVGGSPLHF.

This sequence joins TRBV27 and TRBJ2-3; TRBD2 matches at 15 bases. The length of the CDR3 is 17 residues. V shed 6 bases and J 4 bases; nucleotides not matched to a gene: 8. CDR1 is MNHEY, CDR2 SMNVEV, per germline (reference sequence). The CDR3 sequence: CASRPRGLAGGPDTQYF. In nucleotides, the CDR3 is TGTGCCAGCAGACCGAGGGGACTAGCGGGGGGCCCAGATACGCAGTATTTT.

This chain joins TRBV19 and TRBJ2-1, with D possibly TRBD1 on 6 matching bases. V was clipped by 7 bases and J by 8 bases, with 21 bases between them. Looked up from germline, CDR1 is LNHDA and CDR2 is SQIVND (reference sequence). This CDR3 spans 15 amino acids. The CDR3 bases are TGTGCCAGTACCTACCCGGGACACCGTGGGGATGAGCAGTTCTTC. Amino acids: CASTYPGHRGDEQFF. The full variable domain, completed using reference TRBV19 and TRBJ2-1, is DGGITQSPKYLFRKEGQNVTLSCEQNLNHDAMYWYRQDPGQGLRLIYYSQIVNDFQKGDIAEGYSVSREKKESFPLTVTSAQKNPTAFYLCASTYPGHRGDEQFFGPGTRLTVL.

The chain combines TRBV28 with TRBJ2-7, with a tentative D call TRBD1 (5 bases). Deletions cut 6 bases from V and 2 bases from J, with 8 bases between. The CDR3 is 12 residues long. CDR1 MDHEN and CDR2 SYDVKM come from the germline V gene. Written as DNA, the CDR3 is TGTGCCAGCAGCCGCAGGGCCTACGAGCAGTACTTC. It specifies CASSRRAYEQYF. Together with reference TRBV28 and TRBJ2-7, the CDR3 gives the full variable domain: DVKVTQSSRYLVKRTGEKVFLECVQDMDHENMFWYRQDPGLGLRLIYFSYDVKMKEKGDIPEGYSVSREKKERFSLILESASTNQTSMYLCASSRRAYEQYFGPGTRLTVT.

The chain combines TRBV7-2 with TRBJ1-1; unclear D gene. CDR1 and CDR2 from the germline V gene are SGHTA and FQGNSA. The V and J ends lost 7 bases and 1 base respectively, with 13 bases between them. CDR3 length: 14 residues. The CDR3 loop is CASTEYRTNTEAFF. CDR3 bases: TGTGCCAGCACCGAGTACCGTACGAACACTGAAGCTTTCTTT.

V and J are TRBV5-4 and TRBJ1-1, with 10 bases matching TRBD1. Trimming removed 0 bases from V and 3 bases from J; junction bases left unmatched: 2. Germline V gives CDR1 SGHNT, CDR2 YYREEE (reference sequence). The CDR3 is 15 residues long. The CDR3 DNA reads TGTGCCAGCAGCTTGGATGGGACAGGGGACACTGAAGCTTTCTTT. The encoded protein is CASSLDGTGDTEAFF.

This clone was counted once. The J gene is TRBJ1-5, the V gene TRBV19; TRBD1 is a possible D gene (5 bases). CDR1 LNHDA and CDR2 SQIVND come from the germline V gene (reference sequence). This CDR3 is built from 14 residues. V shed 0 bases and J shed 9 bases, with 12 bases lying between them. The CDR3 loop reads CASSIDRGGTPQHF. CDR3 in DNA: TGTGCCAGTAGTATAGATCGGGGGGGTACGCCCCAGCATTTT.

The J gene is TRBJ2-1, the V gene TRBV7-9, with TRBD2 identical over 12 bases. The CDR3 consists of 15 residues. Germline V gives CDR1 SEHNR, CDR2 FQNEAQ (reference sequence). The J segment lost 8 bases and the V segment lost 2 bases, leaving 4 bases of the junction unmatched. CDR3 bases: TGTGCCAGCAGCTTACTAGCGGGGGGGTACTATGAGCAGTTCTTC. This sequence encodes CASSLLAGGYYEQFF. The variable domain in full, completed from reference TRBV7-9 and TRBJ2-1, reads DTGVSQNPRHKITKRGQNVTFRCDPISEHNRLYWYRQTLGQGPEFLTYFQNEAQLEKSRLLSDRFSAERPKGSFSTLEIQRTEQGDSAMYLCASSLLAGGYYEQFFGPGTRLTVL.